Here is one T cell receptor (beta chain) with its context. The antigen remains undetermined. From germline, CDR1 is SGHVS and CDR2 FNYEAQ. This CDR3 contains 14 residues. Losses at the gene ends were 6 bases for V and 2 bases for J; bases not matched to a gene: 5. The data belong to a study of beta chain features in type 1 diabetes. Of the isolated RNA, all was reverse transcribed, and so the sequenced material was expressed TCRB transcripts. Assay: immunoSEQ multiplex PCR; the TCRdb copy retains only in-frame clones and omits some. Among around 690,000 clones, roughly 12% were seen once, and the ten largest hold approximately 0.11%. Study-level points and caveats: People with Type 1 diabetes carried modestly yet significantly shorter TCRB CDR3s in all four CD4+ subsets. Equally in patients and controls, shorter templates might have been favored by PCR. Reduced insertions and increased deletions marked VDJ junctions in type 1 diabetes patients.

The V gene is TRBV7-6, the J gene TRBJ2-3; TRBD1 agrees at 7 bases. This receptor was obtained from a man aged 30 to 45 with type 1 diabetes. The sample was naive CD4+ T cells from blood. The CDR3: CASSSGQTTDTQYF. CDR3 nucleotides: TGTGCCAGCAGTTCGGGACAGACCACAGATACGCAGTATTTT.